The subject of this entry is one T cell receptor (beta chain). Its antigen is not known. TCRdb's copy holds only in-frame clones and misses some; the assay was immunoSEQ multiplex PCR. Counted here are about 360,000 clones, approximately 90% occurring once; the ten biggest clones make up around 0.8%. The data derive from a study of cytomegalovirus exposure and HLA in healthy donors. Study-level points and caveats: Using the classifier, cytomegalovirus status was reportedly diagnosed with high specificity and sensitivity.

Germline lookup yields CDR1 SGHRS and CDR2 YFSETQ. The CDR3 length is 15 residues. V lost 0 bases and J lost 9; bases outside the gene matches: 8. This clonotype originated in a woman in her late teens or twenties in good health and CMV-seronegative. This chain links TRBV5-1 with TRBJ2-1, with 8 bases aligning to TRBD2. The sequenced sample consisted of PBMCs. The CDR3 DNA follows: TGCGCCAGCAGCTTGGATGGTAGCGCGGGGGGTGAGCAGTTCTTC. Translation gives CASSLDGSAGGEQFF.